A selection of T cell receptor beta chains follows, all from one sample in a study of early stage breast cancer tumors. Clones were sequenced by immunoSEQ multiplex PCR, and TCRdb holds only the in-frame ones, with some missing. The sample holds 65,000 to 75,000 clones, 75% to 90% seen once. Sequenced material: blood. These receptors were collected from a person aged 40 to 49 with breast cancer. Each CDR3 is given with its conserved first and last residue. A D gene is named only where the DNA matches it firmly. A row's size may be missing; if present it is once, few, many or a size class.

V gene	D gene	J gene	clone size	CDR3 protein	CDR3 DNA
TRBV27	TRBD2	TRBJ2-3	.	CASSTLAGATDTQYF	TGTGCCAGCAGCACCCTAGCGGGAGCTACAGATACGCAGTATTTT
TRBV18	TRBD2	TRBJ2-7	.	CASSSGTSGLYEQYF	TGTGCCAGCTCATCAGGGACTAGCGGACTTTACGAGCAGTACTTC
TRBV2	TRBD2	TRBJ2-1	.	CASSERRELNEQFF	TGTGCCAGCAGTGAACGGCGGGAGCTCAATGAGCAGTTCTTC
TRBV18	.	TRBJ1-5	.	CASSEGVHQPQHF	TGTGCCAGCTCAGAGGGAGTCCATCAGCCCCAGCATTTT
TRBV7-9	.	TRBJ1-1	.	CASSISLGTEAFF	TGTGCCAGCAGCATTTCACTTGGGACTGAAGCTTTCTTT
TRBV5-1	.	TRBJ2-3	.	CASSLDSNTDTQYF	TGCGCCAGCAGCTTGGACTCAAACACAGATACGCAGTATTTT
TRBV5-5	.	TRBJ2-2	.	CASSSTDRGRAGELFF	TGTGCCAGCAGCTCGACGGACAGAGGGCGGGCCGGGGAGCTGTTTTTT
TRBV28	TRBD1	TRBJ1-5	few	CASTRDRGDQPQHF	TGTGCCAGCACCCGGGACAGGGGAGATCAGCCCCAGCATTTT
TRBV7-8	.	TRBJ2-7	.	CASSVRTDREQYF	TGTGCCAGCAGCGTGCGGACAGATCGGGAGCAGTACTTC
TRBV4-1	.	TRBJ1-2	once	CASGGDSNYGYTF	TGCGCCAGCGGTGGGGATTCTAACTATGGCTACACCTTC
TRBV2	.	TRBJ2-7	.	CASEQKSYEQYF	TGTGCCAGTGAACAGAAATCCTACGAGCAGTACTTC
TRBV6-1	TRBD1	TRBJ2-2	.	CASSDPRQGNTGELFF	TGTGCCAGCAGTGACCCCAGACAGGGCAACACCGGGGAGCTGTTTTTT
TRBV11-1	.	TRBJ2-7	once	CASSQALSEQYF	TGTGCCAGCAGCCAAGCCCTTAGCGAGCAGTACTTC
TRBV7-2	.	TRBJ2-1	.	CASARGEQFF	TGTGCCAGCGCACGTGGTGAGCAGTTCTTC
TRBV9	TRBD2	TRBJ2-7	few	CASSPQSGSYEQYF	TGTGCCAGCAGCCCCCAGAGCGGGAGCTACGAGCAGTACTTC
TRBV28	.	TRBJ1-1	.	CAITGNTEAFF	TGTGCCATCACAGGGAACACTGAAGCTTTCTTT
TRBV7-8	.	TRBJ2-7	.	CASKKGTIEREQYF	TGTGCCAGCAAAAAGGGAACAATCGAGAGGGAGCAGTACTTC
TRBV9	.	TRBJ2-1	.	CASSVGRTPINEQFF	TGTGCCAGCAGCGTAGGGAGGACACCCATTAATGAGCAGTTCTTC
TRBV9	.	TRBJ1-1	.	CASSPGTGTEAFF	TGTGCCAGCAGCCCAGGGACGGGCACTGAAGCTTTCTTT
TRBV6-1	TRBD2	TRBJ2-4	once	CASSEPGLAVAKNIQYF	TGTGCCAGCAGTGAACCTGGACTAGCGGTAGCCAAAAACATTCAGTACTTC
TRBV5-5	.	TRBJ1-2	.	CASSFLVSYGYTF	TGTGCCAGCAGCTTTTTGGTATCCTATGGCTACACCTTC
TRBV7-8	.	TRBJ2-3	.	CASSLGSPGGGTQYF	TGTGCCAGCAGCTTAGGAAGCCCAGGGGGGGGTACGCAGTATTTT
TRBV28	.	TRBJ2-5	.	CASSLTGRIRQETQYF	TGTGCCAGCAGTTTAACGGGTCGGATCAGACAAGAGACCCAGTACTTC
TRBV5-5	.	TRBJ1-2	.	CASSLGLIRAATNYGYTF	TGTGCCAGCAGCTTGGGCCTCATTCGGGCAGCTACTAACTATGGCTACACCTTC
TRBV27	TRBD2	TRBJ2-7	.	CASSSQRDIAYEQYF	TGTGCCAGCAGTTCTCAGCGGGATATAGCCTACGAGCAGTACTTC
TRBV9	TRBD1	TRBJ1-2	.	CASSGAGTGKDGYTF	TGTGCCAGCAGCGGAGCCGGGACAGGGAAAGATGGCTACACCTTC
TRBV10-3	.	TRBJ1-2	.	CAISESYGPNDGYTF	TGTGCCATCAGTGAGTCGTACGGACCCAATGATGGCTACACCTTC
TRBV19	.	TRBJ1-3	.	CASSMVGRSSGNTIYF	TGTGCCAGTAGTATGGTTGGCCGGAGCTCTGGAAACACCATATATTTT
TRBV2	.	TRBJ2-5	once	CASSLRETQYF	TGTGCCAGCAGTCTTAGGGAGACCCAGTACTTC
TRBV6-1	.	TRBJ2-3	.	CASSESGLSPLDTQYF	TGTGCCAGCAGTGAATCTGGACTCTCTCCCTTGGATACGCAGTATTTT
TRBV29-1	.	TRBJ1-1	.	CSARWGTEAFF	TGCAGCGCACGCTGGGGCACTGAAGCTTTCTTT
TRBV5-4	TRBD1	TRBJ1-3	.	CASSPGGAGNTIYF	TGTGCCAGCAGTCCAGGGGGCGCTGGAAACACCATATATTTT
TRBV14	.	TRBJ2-3	.	CASSLRDSHTQYF	TGTGCCAGCAGCCTCCGGGACTCCCATACGCAGTATTTT
TRBV4-1	.	TRBJ2-3	.	CASSLAERPTDTQYF	TGCGCCAGCAGCCTTGCCGAACGGCCCACAGATACGCAGTATTTT
TRBV7-9	.	TRBJ2-2	.	CASSLVGARAGELFF	TGTGCCAGCAGCTTAGTAGGGGCGCGGGCCGGGGAGCTGTTTTTT
TRBV19	.	TRBJ1-5	once	CASSMIGNQPQHF	TGTGCCAGTAGTATGATAGGCAATCAGCCCCAGCATTTT
TRBV5-1	.	TRBJ2-5	.	CASSPRHQVQETQYF	TGCGCCAGCAGCCCTAGACACCAGGTACAGGAGACCCAGTACTTC
TRBV7-2	.	TRBJ2-7	.	CASSKQEAYEQYF	TGTGCCAGCAGCAAACAGGAAGCCTACGAGCAGTACTTC
TRBV6-5	.	TRBJ1-2	.	CASREGGILYGYTF	TGTGCCAGCAGAGAAGGGGGGATTCTCTATGGCTACACCTTC
TRBV28	.	TRBJ2-5	.	CASSFMGEVMETQYF	TGTGCCAGCAGTTTCATGGGGGAGGTAATGGAGACCCAGTACTTC
TRBV7-9	.	TRBJ1-2	few	CASSGVGRGDGYTF	TGTGCCAGCAGCGGGGTTGGTAGGGGTGATGGCTACACCTTC
TRBV2	.	TRBJ1-1	.	CASGGRTEAFF	TGTGCCAGCGGGGGTCGGACTGAAGCTTTCTTT
TRBV7-3	TRBD2	TRBJ2-3	.	CASSLLAGETDTQYF	TGTGCCAGCAGCTTACTAGCGGGAGAGACAGATACGCAGTATTTT
TRBV9	TRBD2	TRBJ2-5	.	CASSQGTSGSETQYF	TGTGCCAGCAGCCAGGGGACTAGCGGATCGGAGACCCAGTACTTC
TRBV29-1	TRBD2	TRBJ2-7	.	CSVRAGFSSYEQYF	TGCAGCGTTCGAGCGGGGTTTAGCTCCTACGAGCAGTACTTC
TRBV9	.	TRBJ2-2	.	CASSVATRGGRMNTGELFF	TGTGCCAGCAGCGTAGCTACGAGGGGTGGGCGGATGAACACCGGGGAGCTGTTTTTT
TRBV19	.	TRBJ1-1	.	CASSKRGTDLNTEAFF	TGTGCCAGTAGTAAAAGGGGGACGGACTTGAACACTGAAGCTTTCTTT
TRBV2	TRBD2	TRBJ2-1	.	CASIRIWGRAGGDEQFF	TGTGCCAGCATAAGGATATGGGGGAGGGCGGGAGGGGATGAGCAGTTCTTC
TRBV6-1	TRBD1	TRBJ2-6	.	CASSAAGGVVSGANVLTF	TGTGCCAGCAGTGCAGCAGGGGGTGTAGTTTCTGGGGCCAACGTCCTGACTTTC
TRBV2	.	TRBJ1-2	few	CASSEWYGYTF	TGTGCCAGCAGTGAATGGTATGGCTACACCTTC
TRBV4-1	TRBD2	TRBJ2-5	.	CASSRDGTSGPGETQYF	TGCGCCAGCAGCCGGGACGGGACTAGCGGACCCGGGGAGACCCAGTACTTC
TRBV6-5	TRBD1	TRBJ1-5	.	CASSSGQGWQPQHF	TGTGCCAGCAGTTCGGGACAGGGTTGGCAGCCCCAGCATTTT
TRBV12-5	TRBD1	TRBJ1-1	.	CASGPTGALNTEAFF	TGTGCTAGTGGTCCGACAGGGGCCCTGAACACTGAAGCTTTCTTT
TRBV4-2	TRBD2	TRBJ2-7	.	CASSQDLAGGFSYEQYF	TGTGCCAGCAGCCAAGATTTAGCGGGAGGGTTCTCCTACGAGCAGTACTTC
TRBV2	TRBD1	TRBJ1-1	few	CASNYRGMNTEAFF	TGTGCCAGCAACTACAGGGGTATGAACACTGAAGCTTTCTTT